The present T cell receptor beta chain was sequenced within a study of shared clonotypes between healthy human individuals. Study results and limitations: Generally, estimated richness proved larger in naive subsets than it did in memory subsets.

Assay runs were performed at deep level. Produced via immunoSEQ multiplex PCR; TCRdb's table is partial and in-frame only. Of approximately 720,000 clones listed, under 95% are singletons. The V and J ends lost 5 bases and 3 bases, in that order; junction bases with no gene match: 5. The germline CDR1 and CDR2 sequences are SGHTA and FQGTGA. The CDR3 covers 14 residues. About this clone itself: The antigen is not known.

CD45RO-negative cells were positively selected for CCR7, leaving out terminally differentiated effector memory CD45RA+ cells. V and J are TRBV7-3 and TRBJ1-1; 8 bases fit TRBD1. The source material was naive CD8+ T cells sorted from blood. This clonotype was obtained from a man under 40 in good health. The CDR3 nucleotides are TGTGCCAGCAGCACGACAGGGGAGGACACTGAAGCTTTCTTT. Protein: CASSTTGEDTEAFF.